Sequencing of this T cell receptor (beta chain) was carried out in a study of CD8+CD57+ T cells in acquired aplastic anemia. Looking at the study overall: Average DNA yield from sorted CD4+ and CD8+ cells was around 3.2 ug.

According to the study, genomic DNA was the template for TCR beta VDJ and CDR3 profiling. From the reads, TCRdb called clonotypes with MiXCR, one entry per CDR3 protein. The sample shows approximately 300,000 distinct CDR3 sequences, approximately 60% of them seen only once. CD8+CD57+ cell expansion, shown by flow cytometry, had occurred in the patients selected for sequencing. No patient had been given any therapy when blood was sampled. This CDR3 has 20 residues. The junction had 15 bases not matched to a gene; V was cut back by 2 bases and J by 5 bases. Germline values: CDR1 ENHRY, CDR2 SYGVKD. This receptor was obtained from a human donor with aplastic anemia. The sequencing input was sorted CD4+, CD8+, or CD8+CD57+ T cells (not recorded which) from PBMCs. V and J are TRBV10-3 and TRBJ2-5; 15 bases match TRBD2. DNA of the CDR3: TGTGCCATCAGTGAGCGACGGACTAGCGGGGGGGCGAGGGGTCGGGAGACCCAGTACTTC. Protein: CAISERRTSGGARGRETQYF.